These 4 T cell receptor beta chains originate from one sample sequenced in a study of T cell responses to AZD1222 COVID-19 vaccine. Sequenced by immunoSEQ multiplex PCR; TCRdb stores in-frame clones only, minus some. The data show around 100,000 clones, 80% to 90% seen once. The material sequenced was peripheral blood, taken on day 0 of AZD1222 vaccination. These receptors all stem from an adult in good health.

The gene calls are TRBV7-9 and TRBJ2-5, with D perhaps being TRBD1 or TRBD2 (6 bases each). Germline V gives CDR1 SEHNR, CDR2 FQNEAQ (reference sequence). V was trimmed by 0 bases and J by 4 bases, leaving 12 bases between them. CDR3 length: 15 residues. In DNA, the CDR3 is TGTGCCAGCAGCTTAGCGACAGGAGGGGGAGAGACCCAGTACTTC. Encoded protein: CASSLATGGGETQYF.

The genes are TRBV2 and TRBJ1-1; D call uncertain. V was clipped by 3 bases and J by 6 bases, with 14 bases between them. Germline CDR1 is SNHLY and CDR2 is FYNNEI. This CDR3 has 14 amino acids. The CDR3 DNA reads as TGTGCCAGCAGTGACCTCCCTTTGAATCCTGAAGCTTTCTTT. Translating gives CASSDLPLNPEAFF.

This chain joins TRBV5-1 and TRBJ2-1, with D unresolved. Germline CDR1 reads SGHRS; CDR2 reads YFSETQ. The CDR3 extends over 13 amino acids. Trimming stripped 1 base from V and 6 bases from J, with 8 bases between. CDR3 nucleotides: TGCGCCAGCAGCTTGTGGGCAGCCAATGAGCAGTTCTTC. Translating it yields CASSLWAANEQFF.

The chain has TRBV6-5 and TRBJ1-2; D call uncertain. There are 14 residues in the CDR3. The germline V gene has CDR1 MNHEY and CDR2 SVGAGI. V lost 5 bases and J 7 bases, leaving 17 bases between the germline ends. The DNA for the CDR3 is TGTGCCAGCAGTCTTGGACCGACCTTGGGTGGCTACACCTTC. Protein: CASSLGPTLGGYTF.